Listed below are T cell receptor beta chains from one sample, sequenced in a study of blood T cell repertoires in COVID-19. Sequencing was performed with immunoSEQ multiplex PCR; in TCRdb, only in-frame clones are kept and a portion is missing. The data hold about 140,000 clones, with less than 80% observed a single time. The sequencing input was peripheral blood. The receptors were sampled from a man aged 60 to 75 with acute or convalescent COVID-19. Both conserved end residues are trimmed from each CDR3. Each record gives: V gene, clone size, J gene, CDR3 protein. Clone size is not always given. Where it is, it says once, few, many or a class for expanded clones.

TRBV4-2	NA	TRBJ1-1	ASSYNQNPVTEAF
TRBV19	NA	TRBJ1-5	ASSVYRDRGYQPQH
TRBV28	NA	TRBJ2-5	ASSANLGRGETQY
TRBV30	NA	TRBJ1-1	AQNQDTEAF
TRBV3-1/TRBV3-2	NA	TRBJ1-1	ASSQGYRGNGAF
TRBV6-5	few	TRBJ2-7	ASRGDTLYEQY
TRBV19	once	TRBJ1-5	ASSILPEPQH
TRBV11-2	NA	TRBJ2-7	ASSLEVEQY
TRBV5-1	NA	TRBJ1-1	ASSTGTLNTEAF
TRBV19	NA	TRBJ2-7	ASSMTPWGQPSYEQY
TRBV19	NA	TRBJ1-3	ASTEQSSGNTIY
TRBV14	once	TRBJ2-7	ASSHRQESYEQY
TRBV7-2	few	TRBJ1-5	ASSSTRNQPQH
TRBV6-2/TRBV6-3	NA	TRBJ1-1	ASSRPGWQGGTEAF
TRBV6-2/TRBV6-3	NA	TRBJ1-2	ASSYSMSGFYGYT
TRBV5-1	NA	TRBJ2-7	ALRRTGDPYEQY
TRBV5-1	NA	TRBJ2-1	ASSPPGLAGERQF
TRBV19	NA	TRBJ1-1	ASSMGGSANTEAF
TRBV6-2/TRBV6-3	NA	TRBJ1-5	ASSQTNQPQH
TRBV7-8	NA	TRBJ1-4	ASSDLIQGADEKLF
TRBV9	few	TRBJ2-1	ASSGLQGHEQF
TRBV5-1	NA	TRBJ1-2	ASSTQQGSHGYT
TRBV30	NA	TRBJ2-1	AWRTSGSISYNEQF
TRBV27	once	TRBJ1-1	ASNSYRGTEAF
TRBV24-1	NA	TRBJ1-2	ATSDTGDLYGYT